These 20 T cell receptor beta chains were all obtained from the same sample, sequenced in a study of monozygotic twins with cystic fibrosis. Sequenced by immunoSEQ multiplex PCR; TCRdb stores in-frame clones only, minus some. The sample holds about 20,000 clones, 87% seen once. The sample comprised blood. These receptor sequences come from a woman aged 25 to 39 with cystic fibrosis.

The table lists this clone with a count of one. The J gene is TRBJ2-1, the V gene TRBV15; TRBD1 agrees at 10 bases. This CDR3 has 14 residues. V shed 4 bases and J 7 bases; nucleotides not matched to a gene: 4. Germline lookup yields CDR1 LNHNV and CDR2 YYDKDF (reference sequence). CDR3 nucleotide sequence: TGTGCCACCAGCACCGGGGACAGGGGAAATGAGCAGTTCTTC. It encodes CATSTGDRGNEQFF. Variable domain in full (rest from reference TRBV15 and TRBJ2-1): DAMVIQNPRYQVTQFGKPVTLSCSQTLNHNVMYWYQQKSSQAPKLLFHYYDKDFNNEADTPDNFQSRRPNTSFCFLDIRSPGLGDTAMYLCATSTGDRGNEQFFGPGTRLTVL.

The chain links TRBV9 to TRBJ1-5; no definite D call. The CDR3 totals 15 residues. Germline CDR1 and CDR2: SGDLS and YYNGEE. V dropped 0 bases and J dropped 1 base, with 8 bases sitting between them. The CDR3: CASSVDGGSNQPQHF. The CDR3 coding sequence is TGTGCCAGCAGCGTAGATGGAGGGAGCAATCAGCCCCAGCATTTT. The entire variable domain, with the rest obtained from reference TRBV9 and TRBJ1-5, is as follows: DSGVTQTPKHLITATGQRVTLRCSPRSGDLSVYWYQQSLDQGLQFLIQYYNGEERAKGNILERFSAQQFPDLHSELNLSSLELGDSALYFCASSVDGGSNQPQHFGDGTRLSIL.

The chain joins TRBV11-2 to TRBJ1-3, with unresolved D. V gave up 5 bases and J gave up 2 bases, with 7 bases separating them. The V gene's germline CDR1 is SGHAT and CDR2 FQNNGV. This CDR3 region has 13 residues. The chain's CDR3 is CASSHGPGNTIYF. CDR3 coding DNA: TGTGCCAGCAGCCACGGGCCTGGAAACACCATATATTTT.

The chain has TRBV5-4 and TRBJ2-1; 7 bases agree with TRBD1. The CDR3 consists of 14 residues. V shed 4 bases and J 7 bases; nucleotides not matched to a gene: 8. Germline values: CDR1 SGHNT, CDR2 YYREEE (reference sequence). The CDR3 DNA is TGTGCCAGCAGCCTAGAGGGGGCATGGAATGAGCAGTTCTTC. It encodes CASSLEGAWNEQFF.

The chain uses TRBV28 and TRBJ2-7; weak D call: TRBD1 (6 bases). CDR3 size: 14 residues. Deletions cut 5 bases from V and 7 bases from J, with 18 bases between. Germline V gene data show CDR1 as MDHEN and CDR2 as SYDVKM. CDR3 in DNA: TGTGCCAGCAGTCCTCCCCGGACAGAGTGGGAGCAGTACTTC. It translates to CASSPPRTEWEQYF.

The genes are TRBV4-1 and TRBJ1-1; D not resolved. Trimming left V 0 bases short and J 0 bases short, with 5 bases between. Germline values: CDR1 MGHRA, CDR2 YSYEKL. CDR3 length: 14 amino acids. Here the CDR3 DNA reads TGCGCCAGCAGCCAAGATAAAGTGAACACTGAAGCTTTCTTT. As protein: CASSQDKVNTEAFF.

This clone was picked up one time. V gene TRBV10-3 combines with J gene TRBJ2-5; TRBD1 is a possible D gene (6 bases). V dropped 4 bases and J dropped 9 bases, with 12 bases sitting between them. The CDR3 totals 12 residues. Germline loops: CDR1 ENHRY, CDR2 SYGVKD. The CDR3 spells CAISGGPEAQYF. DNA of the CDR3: TGTGCCATCAGTGGGGGGCCGGAGGCCCAGTACTTC.

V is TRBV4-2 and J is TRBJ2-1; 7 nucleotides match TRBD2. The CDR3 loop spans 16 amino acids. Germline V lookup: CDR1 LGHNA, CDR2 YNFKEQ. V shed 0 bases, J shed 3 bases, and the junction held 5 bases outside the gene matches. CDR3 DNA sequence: TGTGCCAGCAGCCAAGAAGCGGGACTAAGCTACAATGAGCAGTTCTTC. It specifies CASSQEAGLSYNEQFF.

CDR3 loop: CASTPRGSNYGYTF. In DNA, the CDR3 is TGTGCCAGCACTCCCCGGGGGTCTAACTATGGCTACACCTTC. The chain combines TRBV13 with TRBJ1-2, with a tentative D call TRBD1 (5 bases). Germline-derived CDR1 and CDR2 are PRHDT and FYEKMQ (reference sequence). CDR3 length equals 14 residues. Trimming shortened V by 7 bases and J by 0 bases, and 12 bases separated the two germline ends.

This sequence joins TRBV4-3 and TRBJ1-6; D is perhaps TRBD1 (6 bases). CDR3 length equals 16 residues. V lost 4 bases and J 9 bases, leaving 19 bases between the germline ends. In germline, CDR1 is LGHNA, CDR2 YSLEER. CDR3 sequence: CASSPQPGQTFSPLHF. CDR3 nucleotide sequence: TGCGCCAGCAGCCCGCAACCGGGACAAACCTTTTCACCCCTCCACTTT.

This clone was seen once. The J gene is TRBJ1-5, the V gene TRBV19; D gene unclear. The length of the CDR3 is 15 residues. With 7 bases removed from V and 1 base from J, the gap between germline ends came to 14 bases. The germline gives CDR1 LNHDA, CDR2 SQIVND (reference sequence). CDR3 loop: CASTEIKLSNQPQHF. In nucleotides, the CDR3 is TGTGCCAGTACCGAGATTAAGCTCAGCAATCAGCCCCAGCATTTT.

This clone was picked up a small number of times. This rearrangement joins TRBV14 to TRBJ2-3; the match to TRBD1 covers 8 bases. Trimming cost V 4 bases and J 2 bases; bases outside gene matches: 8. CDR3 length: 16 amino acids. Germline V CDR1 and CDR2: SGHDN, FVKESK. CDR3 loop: CASSPARTGYTDTQYF. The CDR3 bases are TGTGCCAGCAGCCCGGCGAGGACAGGGTACACAGATACGCAGTATTTT.

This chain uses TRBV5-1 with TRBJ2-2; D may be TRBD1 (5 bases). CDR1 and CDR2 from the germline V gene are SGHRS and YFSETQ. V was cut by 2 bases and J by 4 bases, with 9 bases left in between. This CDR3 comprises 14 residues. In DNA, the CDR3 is TGCGCCAGCAGCTTCCAGGGCGGCACCGGGGAGCTGTTTTTT. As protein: CASSFQGGTGELFF.

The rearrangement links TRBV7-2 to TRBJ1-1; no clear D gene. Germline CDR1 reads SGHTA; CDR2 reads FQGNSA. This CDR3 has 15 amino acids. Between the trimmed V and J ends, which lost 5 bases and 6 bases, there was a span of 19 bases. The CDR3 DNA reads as TGTGCCAGCAGCCCCCTAGGAGGGTGGCTCCCTGAAGCTTTCTTT. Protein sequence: CASSPLGGWLPEAFF.

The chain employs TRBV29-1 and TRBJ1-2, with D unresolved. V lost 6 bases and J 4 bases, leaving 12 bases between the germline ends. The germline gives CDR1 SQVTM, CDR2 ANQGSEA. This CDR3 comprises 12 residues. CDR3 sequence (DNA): TGCAGCGTCGCAACCGACGCCTATGGCTACACCTTC. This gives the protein CSVATDAYGYTF.

In DNA, the CDR3 is TGTGCCAGCAGTTACTCGGGGGTTACCTACGAGCAGTACTTC. Translation: CASSYSGVTYEQYF. This chain links TRBV6-5 with TRBJ2-7; D might be TRBD1 or TRBD2, each matching 5 bases. V was cut by 0 bases and J by 2 bases, with 8 bases left in between. This CDR3 has 14 residues. Germline CDR1 is MNHEY and CDR2 is SVGAGI.

The CDR3 bases are TGTGCCAGCAGCGTCCCGGGACAGGGGTCGCACGAGCAGTACTTC. Its protein is CASSVPGQGSHEQYF. The rearrangement links TRBV7-9 to TRBJ2-7, with 10 bases lining up with TRBD1. V shed 5 bases and J 5 bases; nucleotides not matched to a gene: 9. The germline CDR1 and CDR2 sequences are SEHNR and FQNEAQ (reference sequence). This CDR3 spans 15 amino acids.

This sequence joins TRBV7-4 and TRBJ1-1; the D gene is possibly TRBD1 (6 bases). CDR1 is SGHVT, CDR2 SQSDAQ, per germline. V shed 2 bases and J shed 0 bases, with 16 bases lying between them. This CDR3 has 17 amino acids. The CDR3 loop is CASSLTQRTDLNTEAFF. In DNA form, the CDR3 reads TGTGCCAGCAGCTTAACCCAACGGACAGATCTGAACACTGAAGCTTTCTTT.

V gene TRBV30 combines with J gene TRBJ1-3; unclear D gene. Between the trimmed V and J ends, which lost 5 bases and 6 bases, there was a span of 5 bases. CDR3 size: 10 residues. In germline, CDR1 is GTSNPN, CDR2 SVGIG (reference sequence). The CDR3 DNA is TGTGCCTGGTCGAAAAACACCATATATTTT. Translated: CAWSKNTIYF.

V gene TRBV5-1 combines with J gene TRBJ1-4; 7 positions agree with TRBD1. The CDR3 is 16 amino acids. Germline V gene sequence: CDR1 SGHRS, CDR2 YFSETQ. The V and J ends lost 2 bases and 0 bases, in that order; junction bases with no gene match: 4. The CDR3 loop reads CASSFGQATTNEKLFF. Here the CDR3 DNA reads TGCGCCAGCAGCTTTGGACAGGCGACAACTAATGAAAAACTGTTTTTT.